Listed below are T cell receptor beta chains from one sample, sequenced in a study of blood T cell repertoires in COVID-19. Libraries were prepared by immunoSEQ multiplex PCR; TCRdb keeps only in-frame clonotypes and omits some of them. This table has 120,000 to 150,000 clones, 70% to 90% appearing once. Sequenced sample: PBMCs or T cells enriched from blood (not recorded which). These receptors came from a woman younger than 45 with acute COVID-19. Each CDR3 is given without its conserved first and last residue.

v_call cdr3_aa
TRBV7-3 ASSPVIPGTQY
TRBV12-3/TRBV12-4 ASSLLSDEQY
TRBV3-1/TRBV3-2 ASSQSYTSGLAKNIQY
TRBV7-2 ASTSLGGNQPQH
TRBV7-2 ASSLATGYGYT
TRBV27 ASSFMGGPTDTQY
TRBV28 ASSLGQGIRTEAF
TRBV6-1 ASSDPRDTQY
TRBV5-4 ASSRAGGLAGTGELF
TRBV19 ASRLEGTGELF
TRBV11-2 ASSLGGLAGNEQF
TRBV7-2 ASSLDNSAEQY
TRBV19 ASRWQGEKVYEQY
TRBV7-2 ASSLRGSEQY
TRBV6-1 ASSEQQGSYGYT
TRBV7-9 ASSPGQGHSLF
TRBV6-1 ASSDGLGARWDYGYT
TRBV10-3 AISESGQIQETQY
TRBV6-5 ASSYSWGQGSEQY
TRBV9 ASSVDFGQGLDTEAF
TRBV28 ASSSQGGKKLF
TRBV7-2 ASRMSGENTEAF
TRBV6-5 ASRPGTTQNTQY
TRBV7-2 ASSLVGQGEAYEQY
TRBV18 ASSPTGTGNYEQY
TRBV28 ARDSAGANTGELF
TRBV30 AWTRLASGTHTQY
TRBV28 ASKLQGGTEAF
TRBV7-2 ASSSVGGGSYEQY
TRBV5-1 ASSLDREETQY
TRBV7-2 ASSLGGTGANQPQH
TRBV10-3 AISESIGGETQY
TRBV6-2/TRBV6-3 ASSYGTGGYEQY
TRBV6-5 ASRSGGLNTEAF
TRBV30 AWSDLAGGTIQY
TRBV28 ASSLGQPYHNEQF
TRBV28 ASSFVGKRYNEQF
TRBV3-1/TRBV3-2 ASSQDLGLPYEQY
TRBV28 ASSFDPGRGEGTQY
TRBV6-5 ASQGRASGIDEQF
TRBV27 ASSFRQAFPSSGANVLT
TRBV27 ASRSPGGFAEAF
TRBV2 ASSDWLSGNTIY
TRBV4-3 ASSRTGFTGELF
TRBV27 ASSLDAGLGTTYGYT
TRBV5-4 ASSLRTSEYEQY
TRBV28 ASSRDRGRNGYT
TRBV4-1 ASSQTGRNSPLH
TRBV28 ASSLSGERKTQY
TRBV28 ASSLLRAEFYGYT
TRBV6-5 ASSYGSGVATDTQY
TRBV28 ASSPPGGQVARNTIY
TRBV7-3 ASSLNGDQPQH